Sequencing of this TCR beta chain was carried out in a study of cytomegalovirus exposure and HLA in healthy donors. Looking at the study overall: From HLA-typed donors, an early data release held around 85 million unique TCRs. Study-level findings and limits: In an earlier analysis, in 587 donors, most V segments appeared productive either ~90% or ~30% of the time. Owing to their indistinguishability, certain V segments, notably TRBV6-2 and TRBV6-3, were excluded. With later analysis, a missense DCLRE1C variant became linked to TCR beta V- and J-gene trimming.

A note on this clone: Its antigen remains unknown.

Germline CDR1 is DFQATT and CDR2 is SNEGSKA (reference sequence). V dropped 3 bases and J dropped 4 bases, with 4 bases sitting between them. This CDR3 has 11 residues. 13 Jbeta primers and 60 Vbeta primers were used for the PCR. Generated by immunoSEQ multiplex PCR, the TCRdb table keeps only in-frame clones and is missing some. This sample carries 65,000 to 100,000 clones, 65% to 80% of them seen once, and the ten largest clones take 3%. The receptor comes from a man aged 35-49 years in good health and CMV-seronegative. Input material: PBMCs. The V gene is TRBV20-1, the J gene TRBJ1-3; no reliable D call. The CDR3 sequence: CSARLGNTIYF. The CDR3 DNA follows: TGCAGTGCTAGGTTAGGAAACACCATATATTTT.